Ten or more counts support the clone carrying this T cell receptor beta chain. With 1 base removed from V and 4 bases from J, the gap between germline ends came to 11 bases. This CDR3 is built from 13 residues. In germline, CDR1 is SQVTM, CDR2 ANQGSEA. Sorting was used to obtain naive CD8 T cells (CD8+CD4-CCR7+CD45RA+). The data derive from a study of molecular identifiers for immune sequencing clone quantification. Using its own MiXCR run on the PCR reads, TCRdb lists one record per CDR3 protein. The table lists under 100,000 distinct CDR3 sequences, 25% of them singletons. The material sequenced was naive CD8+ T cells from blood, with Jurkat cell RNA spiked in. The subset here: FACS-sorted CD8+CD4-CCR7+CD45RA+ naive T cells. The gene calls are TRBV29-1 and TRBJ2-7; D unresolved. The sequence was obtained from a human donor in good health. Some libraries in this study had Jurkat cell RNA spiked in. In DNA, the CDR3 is TGCAGCGTTGAAGGGATCAAGGGATACGAGCAGTACTTC. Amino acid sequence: CSVEGIKGYEQYF.